This T cell receptor (beta chain) was identified during a study of cytotoxic CD8 clonotypes in ibrutinib-treated CLL. The wider study: Of the patients, 11 were relapsed/refractory, under 16 treatment-naive and approximately 18 IGHV unmutated.

Trimming took off 4 bases at V and 8 bases at J, with 11 bases between the two ends. The CDR3 extends over 12 amino acids. The germline gives CDR1 SGHDN, CDR2 FVKESK. This table comes from immunoSEQ multiplex PCR, and its TCRdb copy is limited to in-frame clones, with some not included. The repertoire holds 150,000 or so clones, with roughly 83% as singletons. Sequencing used PBMCs, obtained after 12 months of ibrutinib treatment. The clonotype comes from a human donor with chronic lymphocytic leukemia. The chain joins TRBV14 to TRBJ1-1; D is ambiguous. The CDR3 here is CASSRTGSEAFF. The CDR3 DNA reads as TGTGCCAGCAGCCGAACCGGGTCGGAAGCTTTCTTT.